This TCR beta chain was found in a study of blood T cell repertoires in COVID-19. For the study at large: Samples representing acute and convalescent COVID-19 were sourced from the United States, Italy and Spain. In each case, the material was cDNA or gDNA derived from T cells, B-cell-depleted T cells, or PBMCs.

Seattle patients were enrolled while actively infected and followed longitudinally. The CDR3 loop spans 16 amino acids. Germline loops: CDR1 SGHTA, CDR2 FQGTGA. Losses at the gene ends were 5 bases for V and 4 bases for J; bases not matched to a gene: 11. The authors' processing: Amplification of reference gene primers was used by the study to estimate nucleated cell counts. Profiled with immunoSEQ multiplex PCR; TCRdb holds only in-frame clones, not every one. V and J calls and clone size follow that table, whereas D and trimming were derived from the DNA. The sample comprises 130,000 or so clones, roughly 80% of which are singletons, and 4.5% to 5% rests with the top ten.

This clonotype was sampled from a woman aged 70-85 years with COVID-19, enrolled during active disease. Specimen: peripheral blood. The V gene is TRBV7-3, the J gene TRBJ1-1; TRBD1 matches 9 bases. CDR3 loop: CASSRSRTGVITEAFF. CDR3 nucleotide sequence: TGTGCCAGCAGCCGTTCCCGGACAGGGGTCATCACTGAAGCTTTCTTT.